The rows below give T cell receptor beta chains drawn from one sample of a study of blood T cell repertoires in COVID-19. TCRdb's copy holds only in-frame clones and misses some; the assay was immunoSEQ multiplex PCR. The data hold about 190,000 clones, with around four fifths observed a single time. Sequenced sample: peripheral blood. All receptors come from a woman of 80 years or more with active or convalescent COVID-19. The CDR3 runs from the conserved cysteine through the conserved F or W. Fields, in order: clone size, V gene, J gene, CDR3 protein. Clone size is shown for a subset of rows, as once, few, many or a class of expanded clone.

clone size: -; V gene: TRBV21-1; J gene: TRBJ1-3; CDR3 protein: CASSKVKTGTGNTIYF
clone size: -; V gene: TRBV27; J gene: TRBJ1-2; CDR3 protein: CASSLSFRQGDGYGYTF
clone size: few; V gene: TRBV28; J gene: TRBJ2-5; CDR3 protein: CATKSGGPLETQYF
clone size: -; V gene: TRBV19; J gene: TRBJ2-4; CDR3 protein: CASSATGGKNIQYF
clone size: -; V gene: TRBV7-9; J gene: TRBJ2-7; CDR3 protein: CASSKGGAPEQYF
clone size: -; V gene: TRBV7-2; J gene: TRBJ1-2; CDR3 protein: CASSSRDRGYYGYTF
clone size: few; V gene: TRBV9; J gene: TRBJ2-7; CDR3 protein: CASSVVPAADEQYF
clone size: -; V gene: TRBV9; J gene: TRBJ1-2; CDR3 protein: CASSATTGPGGYTF
clone size: once; V gene: TRBV6-2/TRBV6-3; J gene: TRBJ2-6; CDR3 protein: CASSYRGTGGSGANVLTF
clone size: -; V gene: TRBV6-6; J gene: TRBJ2-1; CDR3 protein: CASKITENNEQFF
clone size: -; V gene: TRBV25-1; J gene: TRBJ2-4; CDR3 protein: CASSEFESGQGAKNIQYF
clone size: -; V gene: TRBV18; J gene: TRBJ1-1; CDR3 protein: CASSPLQGRGEAFF
clone size: few; V gene: TRBV5-1; J gene: TRBJ1-1; CDR3 protein: CASSTTDREDTEAFF
clone size: -; V gene: TRBV2; J gene: TRBJ1-2; CDR3 protein: CASRRDSNYGYTF
clone size: -; V gene: TRBV9; J gene: TRBJ1-2; CDR3 protein: CASSVATGGGNYGYTF
clone size: -; V gene: TRBV2; J gene: TRBJ2-3; CDR3 protein: CASSSTSFSTSTDTQYF
clone size: -; V gene: TRBV18; J gene: TRBJ1-1; CDR3 protein: CASSPSRQANTEAFF
clone size: -; V gene: TRBV6-2/TRBV6-3; J gene: TRBJ2-3; CDR3 protein: CASSWTSGGLADTQYF
clone size: -; V gene: TRBV28; J gene: TRBJ1-6; CDR3 protein: CASSLMEGGSPLHF
clone size: -; V gene: TRBV3-1/TRBV3-2; J gene: TRBJ1-2; CDR3 protein: CASSQGLTGFGYTF
clone size: -; V gene: TRBV24-1; J gene: TRBJ1-5; CDR3 protein: CATGQDQPQHF
clone size: once; V gene: TRBV7-9; J gene: TRBJ1-2; CDR3 protein: CASSYFLDRANDGYTF
clone size: few; V gene: TRBV2; J gene: TRBJ2-7; CDR3 protein: CASSAGETHEQYF
clone size: few; V gene: TRBV5-1; J gene: TRBJ1-1; CDR3 protein: CASSEQGGNTEAFF
clone size: once; V gene: TRBV27; J gene: TRBJ1-1; CDR3 protein: CASSLLTGGGTEAFF
clone size: -; V gene: TRBV6-6; J gene: TRBJ2-5; CDR3 protein: CASSYESETQYF
clone size: -; V gene: TRBV29-1; J gene: TRBJ2-7; CDR3 protein: CSVLPPGQLGYEQYF
clone size: -; V gene: TRBV6-5; J gene: TRBJ1-2; CDR3 protein: CASREKGSSNYGYTF
clone size: -; V gene: TRBV5-1; J gene: TRBJ2-5; CDR3 protein: CASSWTSDRGRETQYF
clone size: few; V gene: TRBV19; J gene: TRBJ2-2; CDR3 protein: CASSIGGGGTGELFF
clone size: -; V gene: TRBV5-1; J gene: TRBJ2-3; CDR3 protein: CASSVRGLGDTQYF
clone size: many; V gene: TRBV7-9; J gene: TRBJ1-2; CDR3 protein: CASSPDSLDGYTF
clone size: -; V gene: TRBV18; J gene: TRBJ1-5; CDR3 protein: CASSPGGQGSYYSNQPQHF
clone size: -; V gene: TRBV5-1; J gene: TRBJ2-1; CDR3 protein: CASSPGTSGGYNEQFF
clone size: -; V gene: TRBV29-1; J gene: TRBJ2-3; CDR3 protein: CSVGQNTDTQYF
clone size: -; V gene: TRBV5-1; J gene: TRBJ2-2; CDR3 protein: CASSLAGTVNTGELFF
clone size: -; V gene: TRBV27; J gene: TRBJ1-1; CDR3 protein: CASRAQGRAFF
clone size: few; V gene: TRBV5-1; J gene: TRBJ1-5; CDR3 protein: CASSFSSNQPQHF
clone size: -; V gene: TRBV11-2; J gene: TRBJ2-3; CDR3 protein: CASSSVLAGGADTQYF
clone size: -; V gene: TRBV6-5; J gene: TRBJ2-1; CDR3 protein: CASSRTGDPYNEQFF
clone size: many; V gene: TRBV6-2/TRBV6-3; J gene: TRBJ1-2; CDR3 protein: CASSRQGYGYTF
clone size: -; V gene: TRBV18; J gene: TRBJ1-1; CDR3 protein: CASSLGGTRGEAFF
clone size: -; V gene: TRBV7-9; J gene: TRBJ1-2; CDR3 protein: CASSLFSGNYGYTF